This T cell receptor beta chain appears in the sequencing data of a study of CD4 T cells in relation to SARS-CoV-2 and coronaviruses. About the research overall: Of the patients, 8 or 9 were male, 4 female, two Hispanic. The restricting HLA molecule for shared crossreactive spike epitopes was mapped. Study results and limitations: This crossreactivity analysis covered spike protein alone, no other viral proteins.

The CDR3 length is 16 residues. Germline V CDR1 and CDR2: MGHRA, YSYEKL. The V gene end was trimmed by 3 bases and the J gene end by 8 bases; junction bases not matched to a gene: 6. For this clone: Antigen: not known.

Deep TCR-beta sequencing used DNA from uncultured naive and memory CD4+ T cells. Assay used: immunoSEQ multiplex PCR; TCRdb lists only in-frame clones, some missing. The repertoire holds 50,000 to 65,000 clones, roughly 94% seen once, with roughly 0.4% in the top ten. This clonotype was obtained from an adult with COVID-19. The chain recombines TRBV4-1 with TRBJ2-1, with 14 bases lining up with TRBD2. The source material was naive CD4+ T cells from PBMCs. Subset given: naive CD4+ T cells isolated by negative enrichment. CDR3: CASSHQPGLAGDEQFF. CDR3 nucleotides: TGCGCCAGCAGCCACCAGCCGGGACTAGCGGGAGATGAGCAGTTCTTC.